These 4 T cell receptor beta chains were sequenced from one sample in a study of control samples from healthy donors and cancer patients. Method: immunoSEQ multiplex PCR; TCRdb's copy keeps in-frame clones and lacks some. Altogether 180,000 or so clones are present, just under 95% being singletons, with the ten largest covering approximately 4%. The sample taken for sequencing was blood. These receptor sequences come from a woman aged 60-70 years in good health.

This rearrangement joins TRBV4-2 to TRBJ1-4; possibly TRBD1 for D (5 bases). From germline, CDR1 is LGHNA and CDR2 YNFKEQ. Trimming removed 5 bases at V and 2 bases at J, with 15 bases between. The CDR3 loop spans 16 amino acids. The chain's CDR3 is CASSDSGGPTNEKLFF. The CDR3 nucleotides are TGTGCCAGCAGCGACTCCGGGGGTCCTACTAATGAAAAACTGTTTTTT.

The chain is built from TRBV18 and TRBJ2-6; TRBD2 is a possible D gene (7 bases). The CDR3 sequence is 17 residues long. Germline assignment: CDR1 KGHSH and CDR2 LQKENI. The V gene lost 5 bases and the J gene lost 2 bases, with 16 bases spanning the gap. The CDR3 coding sequence is TGTGCCAGCTCAGTACAGGGAGGGGTAACTGGGGCCAACGTCCTGACTTTC. Its protein is CASSVQGGVTGANVLTF. Full variable domain (remainder filled in from reference TRBV18 and TRBJ2-6): NAGVMQNPRHLVRRRGQEARLRCSPMKGHSHVYWYRQLPEEGLKFMVYLQKENIIDESGMPKERFSAEFPKEGPSILRIQQVVRGDSAAYFCASSVQGGVTGANVLTFGAGSRLTVL.

Written as DNA, the CDR3 is TGTGCCAACGCCCGAGGACAGGGTATCGAGGTCAAGGAAAAACTGTTTTTT. Its protein product is CANARGQGIEVKEKLFF. The chain carries TRBV27 and TRBJ1-4; 8 bases fit TRBD1. This CDR3 contains 17 residues. CDR1 and CDR2 from the germline V gene are MNHEY and SMNVEV (reference sequence). V was clipped by 10 bases and J by 8 bases; unmatched bases: 21.

This chain joins TRBV6-2 or TRBV6-3 and TRBJ1-1; 7 positions agree with TRBD1. The CDR3 spans 12 residues. Per germline, CDR1 MNHEY and CDR2 SVGEGT. V was pared by 6 bases and J by 4 bases, with 2 bases of the junction left unmatched. CDR3 loop: CASSWDSTEAFF. CDR3 DNA sequence: TGTGCCAGCAGCTGGGACAGCACTGAAGCTTTCTTT.